A selection of T cell receptor beta chains follows, all from one sample in a study of blood T cell repertoires in COVID-19. Libraries were prepared by immunoSEQ multiplex PCR; TCRdb keeps only in-frame clonotypes and omits some of them. In the table there are 70,000 or so clones, 75% to 90% of which are singletons. Sequenced input: peripheral blood. These receptors were obtained from a woman older than 75 with active or convalescent COVID-19. The CDR3 runs from the conserved cysteine through the conserved F or W. The order of the fields is V gene, D gene, J gene, clone size, CDR3 DNA, CDR3 protein. The D gene is left open where the match is weak. Only some rows state a clone size, as once, few, many or a class for expanded clones.

v_call: TRBV9; d_call: NA; j_call: TRBJ1-3; clone_size: NA; cdr3_nt: TGTGCCAGCAGCGTAGCTGTGGGAGCGGGAAACACCATATATTTT; cdr3_aa: CASSVAVGAGNTIYF
v_call: TRBV5-1; d_call: TRBD1; j_call: TRBJ1-2; clone_size: NA; cdr3_nt: TGCGCCAGCAGCTTGGCCCCGGGACAGGGCAACTATGGCTACACCTTC; cdr3_aa: CASSLAPGQGNYGYTF
v_call: TRBV14; d_call: TRBD2; j_call: TRBJ2-7; clone_size: NA; cdr3_nt: TGTGCCAGCAGCCTTCAGACTAGCGCGGTAAGGGAGCAGTACTTC; cdr3_aa: CASSLQTSAVREQYF
v_call: TRBV4-3; d_call: NA; j_call: TRBJ1-5; clone_size: NA; cdr3_nt: TGCGCCAGCAGCCAAGAGTACAATCAGCCCCAGCATTTT; cdr3_aa: CASSQEYNQPQHF
v_call: TRBV11-2; d_call: NA; j_call: TRBJ2-2; clone_size: NA; cdr3_nt: TGTGCCAGCAGCCAATACAGGGCCACCGGGGAGCTGTTTTTT; cdr3_aa: CASSQYRATGELFF
v_call: TRBV30; d_call: NA; j_call: TRBJ2-3; clone_size: NA; cdr3_nt: TGTGCCTGGAGTCTTCTGACCTTGACAGATGGAGATACGCAGTATTTT; cdr3_aa: CAWSLLTLTDGDTQYF
v_call: TRBV2; d_call: TRBD1; j_call: TRBJ2-2; clone_size: NA; cdr3_nt: TGTGCCAGCAGTCCGACAGGGGGATTCAGAACCGGGGAGCTGTTTTTT; cdr3_aa: CASSPTGGFRTGELFF
v_call: TRBV30; d_call: TRBD2; j_call: TRBJ2-7; clone_size: NA; cdr3_nt: TGTGCCTGGGACGCGGGGGGGTACGAGCAGTACTTC; cdr3_aa: CAWDAGGYEQYF
v_call: TRBV5-1; d_call: TRBD2; j_call: TRBJ2-3; clone_size: NA; cdr3_nt: TGCGCCAGTACCCTCAGGACTAGCGCGATTACCACAGATATGCAGTATTTT; cdr3_aa: CASTLRTSAITTDMQYF
v_call: TRBV5-1; d_call: TRBD2; j_call: TRBJ2-1; clone_size: NA; cdr3_nt: TGCGCCAGCAGCTCCGGGACTAGCGGGGGGGCCGTTGGGAATGAGCAGTTCTTC; cdr3_aa: CASSSGTSGGAVGNEQFF
v_call: TRBV7-8; d_call: NA; j_call: TRBJ1-2; clone_size: NA; cdr3_nt: TGTGCCAGCAGCTTAGCGTTACTAACAATCCATGGCTACACCTTC; cdr3_aa: CASSLALLTIHGYTF
v_call: TRBV14; d_call: NA; j_call: TRBJ2-1; clone_size: NA; cdr3_nt: TGTGCCAGCAGCCAATGGAGACAGCGAGCCAACAATGAGCAGTTCTTC; cdr3_aa: CASSQWRQRANNEQFF
v_call: TRBV6-5; d_call: NA; j_call: TRBJ1-6; clone_size: once; cdr3_nt: TGTGCCAGCTCTCAGGGGAGCTCCTATAATTCACCCCTCCACTTT; cdr3_aa: CASSQGSSYNSPLHF
v_call: TRBV19; d_call: TRBD1; j_call: TRBJ1-2; clone_size: NA; cdr3_nt: TGTGCCAGTAGCCAACAGGGGGTTTTTCCAGCCTACACCTTC; cdr3_aa: CASSQQGVFPAYTF
v_call: TRBV7-2; d_call: NA; j_call: TRBJ2-1; clone_size: once; cdr3_nt: TGTGCCAGCACCACCACGCTGGGAGGGGGAGAGCAGTTCTTC; cdr3_aa: CASTTTLGGGEQFF
v_call: TRBV7-2; d_call: TRBD1; j_call: TRBJ1-5; clone_size: NA; cdr3_nt: TGTGCCAGCAGCATCGCCGGGGACAGGGTTAGCAATCAGCCCCAGCATTTT; cdr3_aa: CASSIAGDRVSNQPQHF
v_call: TRBV24-1; d_call: NA; j_call: TRBJ1-2; clone_size: NA; cdr3_nt: TGTGCCACCAGTGATTCGTCCGTAACAGGGATCTATGGCTACACCTTC; cdr3_aa: CATSDSSVTGIYGYTF
v_call: TRBV3-1/TRBV3-2; d_call: NA; j_call: TRBJ2-5; clone_size: NA; cdr3_nt: TGTGCCAGCAGCCAAGTAAGAGGAGCGGAGACCCAGTACTTC; cdr3_aa: CASSQVRGAETQYF
v_call: TRBV7-2; d_call: TRBD2; j_call: TRBJ2-1; clone_size: once; cdr3_nt: TGTGCCAGCAGCCCGCACTTGTTAGCGGGGGGAAGCTCCTACAATGAGCAGTTCTTC; cdr3_aa: CASSPHLLAGGSSYNEQFF
v_call: TRBV29-1; d_call: NA; j_call: TRBJ2-3; clone_size: NA; cdr3_nt: TGCAGCGTTGAAGTAGGCGGAGAAGATACGCAGTATTTT; cdr3_aa: CSVEVGGEDTQYF
v_call: TRBV30; d_call: NA; j_call: TRBJ1-1; clone_size: NA; cdr3_nt: TGTGCCTGGAGTCCATCTCGGGGGGTTGAGTTTTTCTTT; cdr3_aa: CAWSPSRGVEFFF
v_call: TRBV6-6; d_call: TRBD1; j_call: TRBJ1-2; clone_size: once; cdr3_nt: TGTGCCAGCAGTTTACCCGGCGCAGGGGGCGCAAGTGGCTACACCTTC; cdr3_aa: CASSLPGAGGASGYTF
v_call: TRBV7-6; d_call: NA; j_call: TRBJ1-6; clone_size: NA; cdr3_nt: TGTGCCAGCAGCCCAAGAGTCCAGCGCGATAATTCACCCCTCCACTTT; cdr3_aa: CASSPRVQRDNSPLHF
v_call: TRBV6-6; d_call: NA; j_call: TRBJ1-5; clone_size: NA; cdr3_nt: TGTGCCAGCAGTGCACCCGCGGGGGCCGGCAATCAGCCCCAGCATTTT; cdr3_aa: CASSAPAGAGNQPQHF
v_call: TRBV18; d_call: TRBD1; j_call: TRBJ2-7; clone_size: NA; cdr3_nt: TGTGCCAGCTCACCAACCGGGACAGGATATTACGAGCAGTACTTC; cdr3_aa: CASSPTGTGYYEQYF
v_call: TRBV7-9; d_call: NA; j_call: TRBJ2-7; clone_size: NA; cdr3_nt: TGTGCCAGCAGCGGAACAGGGTCCTACGAGCAGTACTTC; cdr3_aa: CASSGTGSYEQYF
v_call: TRBV11-1; d_call: TRBD1; j_call: TRBJ2-7; clone_size: NA; cdr3_nt: TGTGCCAGCAGCTTGGACAGGGGGCTCTACGAGCAGTACTTC; cdr3_aa: CASSLDRGLYEQYF
v_call: TRBV19; d_call: NA; j_call: TRBJ2-3; clone_size: NA; cdr3_nt: TGTGCCAGTATGACTACGAGCACAGATACGCAGTATTTT; cdr3_aa: CASMTTSTDTQYF
v_call: TRBV6-5; d_call: NA; j_call: TRBJ2-5; clone_size: NA; cdr3_nt: TGTGCCAGCAGACCAGGGGCCGGGGAGACCCAGTACTTC; cdr3_aa: CASRPGAGETQYF
v_call: TRBV10-3; d_call: NA; j_call: TRBJ2-5; clone_size: NA; cdr3_nt: TGTGCCAGCAGTGGGGGCGCCCTGGGAGAGACCCAGTACTTC; cdr3_aa: CASSGGALGETQYF
v_call: TRBV3-1/TRBV3-2; d_call: TRBD2; j_call: TRBJ2-3; clone_size: NA; cdr3_nt: TGTGCCAGCAGAAAAGATCCCGATCTGAGCGGGGGGGGCTGTCAGGCAACAGATACGCAGTATTTT; cdr3_aa: CASRKDPDLSGGGCQATDTQYF
v_call: TRBV10-3; d_call: NA; j_call: TRBJ1-2; clone_size: NA; cdr3_nt: TGTGCCATCAGTGAGTCGCAGGCCTCTAACTATGGCTACACCTTC; cdr3_aa: CAISESQASNYGYTF
v_call: TRBV2; d_call: NA; j_call: TRBJ1-2; clone_size: NA; cdr3_nt: TGTGCCAGCCGCGGGCTGGAAGATGGCTACACCTTC; cdr3_aa: CASRGLEDGYTF
v_call: TRBV21-1; d_call: NA; j_call: TRBJ2-3; clone_size: NA; cdr3_nt: TGTGCCAGCCATTCGCGGGGGACCACAGATACGCAGTATTTT; cdr3_aa: CASHSRGTTDTQYF
v_call: TRBV18; d_call: NA; j_call: TRBJ1-1; clone_size: NA; cdr3_nt: TGTGCCAGCTCACCAGAAGGGGCGACTGAAGCTTTCTTT; cdr3_aa: CASSPEGATEAFF
v_call: TRBV4-2; d_call: TRBD1; j_call: TRBJ1-2; clone_size: once; cdr3_nt: TGTGCCAGCAGCCAGACAGGGGCCTATGGCTACACCTTC; cdr3_aa: CASSQTGAYGYTF